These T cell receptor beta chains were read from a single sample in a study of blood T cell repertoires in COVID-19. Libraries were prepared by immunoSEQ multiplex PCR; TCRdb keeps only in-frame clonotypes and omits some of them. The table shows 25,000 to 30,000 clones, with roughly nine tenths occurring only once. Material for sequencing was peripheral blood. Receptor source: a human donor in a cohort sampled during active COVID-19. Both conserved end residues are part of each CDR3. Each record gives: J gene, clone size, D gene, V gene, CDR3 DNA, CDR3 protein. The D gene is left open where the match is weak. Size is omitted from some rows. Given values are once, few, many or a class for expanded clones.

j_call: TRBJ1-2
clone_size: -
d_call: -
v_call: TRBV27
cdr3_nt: TGTGCCAGCAGTTTAATGGGGGCGAGATATGGCTACACCTTC
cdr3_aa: CASSLMGARYGYTF

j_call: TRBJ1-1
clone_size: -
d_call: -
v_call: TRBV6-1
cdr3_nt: TGTGCCAGCAGTGAAGCGCGGTTAGAAAATACTGAAGCTTTCTTT
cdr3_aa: CASSEARLENTEAFF

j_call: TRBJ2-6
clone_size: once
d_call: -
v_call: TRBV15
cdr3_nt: TGTGCCACTAACTCTGGGGCCAACGTCCTGACTTTC
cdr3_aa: CATNSGANVLTF

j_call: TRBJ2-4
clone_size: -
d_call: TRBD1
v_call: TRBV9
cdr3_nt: TGTGCCAGCAGCGTAGTGGGACAGGGGGCAGACATTCAGTACTTC
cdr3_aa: CASSVVGQGADIQYF

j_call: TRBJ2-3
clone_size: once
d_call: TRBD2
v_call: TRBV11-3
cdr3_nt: TGTGCCAGCAGCGGACTAGCGGGGGGCCGGACAGATACGCAGTATTTT
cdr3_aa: CASSGLAGGRTDTQYF

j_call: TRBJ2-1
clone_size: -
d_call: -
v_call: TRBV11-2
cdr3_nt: TGTGCCAGCAGCTCCTCTGGTATGCGGCGCCACAATGAGCAGTTCTTC
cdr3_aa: CASSSSGMRRHNEQFF

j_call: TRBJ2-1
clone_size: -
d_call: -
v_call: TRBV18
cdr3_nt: TGTGCCAGCTCACCCCGGACAGCCGCAGATGAGCAGTTCTTC
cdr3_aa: CASSPRTAADEQFF

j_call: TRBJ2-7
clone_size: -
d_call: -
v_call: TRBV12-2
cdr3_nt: TGTGCAAGTCGCTTAGGCGAGGGGGACAGGGCCTTCTACGAGCAGTACTTC
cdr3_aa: CASRLGEGDRAFYEQYF

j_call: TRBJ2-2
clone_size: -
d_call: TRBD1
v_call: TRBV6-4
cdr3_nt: TGTGCCAGCAGTCAAAGACAGGGTGGAACCGGGGAGCTGTTTTTT
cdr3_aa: CASSQRQGGTGELFF

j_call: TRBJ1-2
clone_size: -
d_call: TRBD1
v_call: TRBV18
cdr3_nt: TGTGCCAGCTCACCACCGACAGGGCATGGCTACACCTTC
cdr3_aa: CASSPPTGHGYTF

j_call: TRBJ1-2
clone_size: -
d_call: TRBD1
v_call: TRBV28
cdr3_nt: TGTGCCAGCACCCTTGGGAGTAGGACAGGGGGCTACACCTTC
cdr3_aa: CASTLGSRTGGYTF

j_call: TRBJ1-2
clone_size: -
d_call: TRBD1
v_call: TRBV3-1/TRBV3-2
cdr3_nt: TGTGCCAGCAGCCAAACGAGGAGGGGGCGGCACTATGGCTACACCTTC
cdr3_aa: CASSQTRRGRHYGYTF

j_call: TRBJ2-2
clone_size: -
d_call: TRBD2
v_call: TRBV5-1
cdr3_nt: TGCGCCAGCAGCTTGATAGCGGGAGCCCCCCCCGGGGAGCTGTTTTTT
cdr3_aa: CASSLIAGAPPGELFF

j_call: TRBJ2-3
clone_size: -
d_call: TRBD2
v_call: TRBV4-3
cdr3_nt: TGCGCCTCAGGGAGGGATTTAATCACAGATACGCAGTATTTT
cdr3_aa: CASGRDLITDTQYF